This entry describes one T cell receptor beta chain. Antigen: not known. Germline lookup yields CDR1 SQVTM and CDR2 ANQGSEA. The CDR3 spans 13 residues. This sample is drawn from a study of CXCR3-negative and CXCR3-positive naive CD8 T cells. Findings of the study overall: Diversity was high in both naive subsets and much lower in memory cells. PBMCs showed partially decreased CXCR3 expression after cryopreservation, and most assays used fresh PBMCs. Naive cells that were CXCR3-negative or CXCR3-positive used TRBV-TRBJ genes alike, while memory cells diverged.

The authors made the TRB cDNA libraries by 5' RACE using UMI labels. Each CDR3 protein gets one entry in TCRdb, which reprocessed the 5' RACE reads and gives no DNA. The sample holds some 130,000 distinct CDR3 sequences. The rearrangement links TRBV29-1 to TRBJ1-2. Material: naive CXCR3- CD8+ T cells from blood. Noted subset: CD45RO-CCR7+CD27+CD95- naive CD8+ T cells lacking CXCR3 (TNR3-). The receptor was derived from a human donor in good health. Some clones in this sample may be carry-over from other donors' samples. CDR3 protein: CSVEKLEGSGYTF.